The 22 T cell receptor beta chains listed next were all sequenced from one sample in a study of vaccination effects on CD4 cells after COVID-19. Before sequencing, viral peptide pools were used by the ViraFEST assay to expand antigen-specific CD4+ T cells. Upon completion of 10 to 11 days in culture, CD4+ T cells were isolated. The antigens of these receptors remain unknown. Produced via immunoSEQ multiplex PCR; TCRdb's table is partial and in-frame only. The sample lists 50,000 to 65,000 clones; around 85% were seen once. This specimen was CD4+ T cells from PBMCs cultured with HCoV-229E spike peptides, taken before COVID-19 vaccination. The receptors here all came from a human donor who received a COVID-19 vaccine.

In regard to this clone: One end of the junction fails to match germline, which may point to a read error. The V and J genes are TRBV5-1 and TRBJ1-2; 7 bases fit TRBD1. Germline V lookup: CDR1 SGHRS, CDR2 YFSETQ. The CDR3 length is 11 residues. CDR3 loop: CASSWSRDRDF. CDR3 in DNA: TGCGCCAGCAGCTGGTCTAGGGACAGAGACTTC.

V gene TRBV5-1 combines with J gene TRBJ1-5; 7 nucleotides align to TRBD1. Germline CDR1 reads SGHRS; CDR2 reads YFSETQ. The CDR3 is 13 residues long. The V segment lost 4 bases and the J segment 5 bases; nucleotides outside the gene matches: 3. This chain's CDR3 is CASSVDRDQPQHF. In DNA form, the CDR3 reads TGCGCCAGCAGCGTCGACAGGGATCAGCCCCAGCATTTT. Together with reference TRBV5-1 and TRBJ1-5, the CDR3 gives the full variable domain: KAGVTQTPRYLIKTRGQQVTLSCSPISGHRSVSWYQQTPGQGLQFLFEYFSETQRNKGNFPGRFSGRQFSNSRSEMNVSTLELGDSALYLCASSVDRDQPQHFGDGTRLSIL.

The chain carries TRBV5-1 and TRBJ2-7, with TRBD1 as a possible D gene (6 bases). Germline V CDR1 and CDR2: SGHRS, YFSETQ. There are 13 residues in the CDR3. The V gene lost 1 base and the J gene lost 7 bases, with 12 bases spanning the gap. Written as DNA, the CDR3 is TGCGCCAGCAGCTTGCAGGGGACGGGAGAGCAGTACGTC. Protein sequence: CASSLQGTGEQYV.

The CDR3 loop is CATSEPRLAGGGDTQYF. The CDR3 DNA follows: TGTGCCACCAGTGAACCTAGACTAGCGGGGGGGGGAGATACGCAGTATTTT. The chain recombines TRBV24-1 with TRBJ2-3, with 14 nucleotides matching TRBD2. CDR1 is KGHDR, CDR2 SFDVKD, per germline. This CDR3 has 17 residues. The trim removed 4 bases at V and 5 bases at J, leaving 7 bases unmatched.

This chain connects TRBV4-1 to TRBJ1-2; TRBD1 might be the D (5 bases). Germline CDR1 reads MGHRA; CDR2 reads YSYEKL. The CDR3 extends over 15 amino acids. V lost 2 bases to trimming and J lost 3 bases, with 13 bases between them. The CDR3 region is CASSQTGRADYGYTF. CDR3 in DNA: TGCGCCAGCAGCCAAACTGGCAGGGCGGACTATGGCTACACCTTC.

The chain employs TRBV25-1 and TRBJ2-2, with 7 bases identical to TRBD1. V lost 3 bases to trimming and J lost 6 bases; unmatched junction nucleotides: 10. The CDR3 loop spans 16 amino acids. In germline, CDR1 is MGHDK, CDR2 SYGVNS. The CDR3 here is CASSDPSTGLAGELFF. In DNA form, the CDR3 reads TGTGCCAGCAGTGACCCCTCGACAGGGTTAGCCGGGGAGCTGTTTTTT.

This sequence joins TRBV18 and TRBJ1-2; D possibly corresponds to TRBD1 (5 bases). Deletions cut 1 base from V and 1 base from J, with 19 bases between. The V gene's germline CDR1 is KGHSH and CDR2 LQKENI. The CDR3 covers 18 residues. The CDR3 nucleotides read TGTGCCAGCTCACCACAAGGAGCGGGGCGCTCTCTTAACTATGGCTACACCTTC. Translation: CASSPQGAGRSLNYGYTF.

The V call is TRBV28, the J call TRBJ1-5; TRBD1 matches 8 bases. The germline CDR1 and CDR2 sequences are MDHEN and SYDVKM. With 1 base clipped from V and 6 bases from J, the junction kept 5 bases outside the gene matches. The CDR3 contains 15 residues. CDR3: CASSLFGQGGQPQHF. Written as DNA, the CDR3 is TGTGCCAGCAGTTTATTTGGACAGGGAGGTCAGCCCCAGCATTTT. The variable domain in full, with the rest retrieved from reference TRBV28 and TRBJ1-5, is DVKVTQSSRYLVKRTGEKVFLECVQDMDHENMFWYRQDPGLGLRLIYFSYDVKMKEKGDIPEGYSVSREKKERFSLILESASTNQTSMYLCASSLFGQGGQPQHFGDGTRLSIL.

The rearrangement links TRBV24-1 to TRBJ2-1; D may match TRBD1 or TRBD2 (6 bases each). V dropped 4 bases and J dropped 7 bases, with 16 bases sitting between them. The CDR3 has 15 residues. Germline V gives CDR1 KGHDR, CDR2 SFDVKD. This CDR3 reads CATSEPTGSGNEQFF. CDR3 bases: TGTGCCACCAGTGAGCCGACAGGTAGCGGAAATGAGCAGTTCTTC.

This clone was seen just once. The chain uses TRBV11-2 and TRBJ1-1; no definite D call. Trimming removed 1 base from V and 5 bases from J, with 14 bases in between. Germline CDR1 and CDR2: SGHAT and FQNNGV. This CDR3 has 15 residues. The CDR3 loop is CASSLAGSIGTEAFF. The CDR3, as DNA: TGTGCCAGCAGCTTAGCTGGGAGCATAGGTACTGAAGCTTTCTTT. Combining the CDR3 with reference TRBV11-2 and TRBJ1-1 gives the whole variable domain EAGVAQSPRYKIIEKRQSVAFWCNPISGHATLYWYQQILGQGPKLLIQFQNNGVVDDSQLPKDRFSAERLKGVDSTLKIQPAKLEDSAVYLCASSLAGSIGTEAFFGQGTRLTVV.

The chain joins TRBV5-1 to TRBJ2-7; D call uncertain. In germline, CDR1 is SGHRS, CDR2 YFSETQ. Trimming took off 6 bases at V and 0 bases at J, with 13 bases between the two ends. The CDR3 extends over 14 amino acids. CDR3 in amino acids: CASIDPTRSYEQYV. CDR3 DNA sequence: TGCGCCAGCATCGACCCGACTCGCTCCTACGAGCAGTACGTC.

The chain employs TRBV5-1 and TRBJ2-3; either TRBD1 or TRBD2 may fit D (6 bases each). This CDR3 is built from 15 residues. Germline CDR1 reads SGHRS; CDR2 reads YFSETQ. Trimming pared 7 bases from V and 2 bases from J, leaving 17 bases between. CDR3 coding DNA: TGCGCCAGCCAGATGGGTGGGGGGCACACAGATACGCAGTATTTT. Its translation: CASQMGGGHTDTQYF.

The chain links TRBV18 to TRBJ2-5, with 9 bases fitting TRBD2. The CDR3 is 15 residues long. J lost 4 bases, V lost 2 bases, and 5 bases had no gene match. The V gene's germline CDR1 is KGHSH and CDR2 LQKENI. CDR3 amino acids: CASSPKSGGRETQYF. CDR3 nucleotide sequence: TGTGCCAGCTCACCAAAGAGCGGGGGGCGAGAGACCCAGTACTTC.

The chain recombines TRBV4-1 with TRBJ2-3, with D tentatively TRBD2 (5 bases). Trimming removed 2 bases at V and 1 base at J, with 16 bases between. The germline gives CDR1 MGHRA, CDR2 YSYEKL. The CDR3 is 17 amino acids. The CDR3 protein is CASSQFQRGFGTDTQYF. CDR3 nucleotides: TGCGCCAGCAGCCAATTTCAACGGGGTTTTGGCACAGATACGCAGTATTTT.

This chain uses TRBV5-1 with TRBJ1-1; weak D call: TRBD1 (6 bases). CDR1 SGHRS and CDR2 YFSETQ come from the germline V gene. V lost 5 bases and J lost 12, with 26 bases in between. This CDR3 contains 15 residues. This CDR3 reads CASSQKVDPGQRTFF. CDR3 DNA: TGCGCCAGCAGTCAGAAAGTCGACCCCGGACAGAGGACTTTCTTT.

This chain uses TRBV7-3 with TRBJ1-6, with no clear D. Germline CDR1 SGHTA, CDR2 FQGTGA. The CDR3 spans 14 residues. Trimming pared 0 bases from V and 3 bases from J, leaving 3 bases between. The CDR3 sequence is CASSLTIYNSPLHF. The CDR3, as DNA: TGTGCCAGCAGCTTAACCATCTATAATTCACCCCTCCACTTT.

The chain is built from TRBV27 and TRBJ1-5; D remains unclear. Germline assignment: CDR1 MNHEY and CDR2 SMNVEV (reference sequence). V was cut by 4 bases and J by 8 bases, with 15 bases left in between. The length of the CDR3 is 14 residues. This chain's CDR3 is CASSSAGRVEPQHF. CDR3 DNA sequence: TGTGCCAGCAGTTCCGCGGGGAGGGTTGAGCCCCAGCATTTT.

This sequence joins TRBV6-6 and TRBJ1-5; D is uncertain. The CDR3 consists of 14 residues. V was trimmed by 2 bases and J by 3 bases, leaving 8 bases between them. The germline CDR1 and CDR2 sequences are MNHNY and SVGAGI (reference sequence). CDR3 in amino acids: CASSYRVDNQPQHF. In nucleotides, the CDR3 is TGTGCCAGCAGTTACAGGGTGGACAATCAGCCCCAGCATTTT.

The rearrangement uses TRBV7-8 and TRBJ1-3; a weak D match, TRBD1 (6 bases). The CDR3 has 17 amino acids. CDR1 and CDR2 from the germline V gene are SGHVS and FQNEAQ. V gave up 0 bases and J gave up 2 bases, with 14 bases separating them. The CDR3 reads CASSLAQGTAPGNTIYF. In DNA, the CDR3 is TGTGCCAGCAGCTTAGCTCAGGGGACTGCGCCTGGAAACACCATATATTTT.

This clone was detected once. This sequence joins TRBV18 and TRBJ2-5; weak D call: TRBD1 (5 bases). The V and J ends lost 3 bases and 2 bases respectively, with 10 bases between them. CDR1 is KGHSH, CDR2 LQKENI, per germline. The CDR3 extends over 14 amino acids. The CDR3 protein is CASSPNTGQETQYF. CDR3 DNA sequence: TGTGCCAGCTCACCGAACACAGGACAAGAGACCCAGTACTTC.

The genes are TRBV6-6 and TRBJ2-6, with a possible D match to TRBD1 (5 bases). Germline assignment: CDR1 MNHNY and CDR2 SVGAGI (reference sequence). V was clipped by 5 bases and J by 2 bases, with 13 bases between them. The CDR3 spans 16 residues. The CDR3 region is CASSPTAQAGANVLTF. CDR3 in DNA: TGTGCCAGCAGTCCTACGGCACAGGCTGGGGCCAACGTCCTGACTTTC.

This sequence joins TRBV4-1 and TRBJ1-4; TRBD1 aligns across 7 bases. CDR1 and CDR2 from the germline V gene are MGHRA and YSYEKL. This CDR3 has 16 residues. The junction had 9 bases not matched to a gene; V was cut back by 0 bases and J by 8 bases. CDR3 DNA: TGCGCCAGCAGCCAAGAGAGGAGACAGGGTGGCGAAAAACTGTTTTTT. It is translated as CASSQERRQGGEKLFF.